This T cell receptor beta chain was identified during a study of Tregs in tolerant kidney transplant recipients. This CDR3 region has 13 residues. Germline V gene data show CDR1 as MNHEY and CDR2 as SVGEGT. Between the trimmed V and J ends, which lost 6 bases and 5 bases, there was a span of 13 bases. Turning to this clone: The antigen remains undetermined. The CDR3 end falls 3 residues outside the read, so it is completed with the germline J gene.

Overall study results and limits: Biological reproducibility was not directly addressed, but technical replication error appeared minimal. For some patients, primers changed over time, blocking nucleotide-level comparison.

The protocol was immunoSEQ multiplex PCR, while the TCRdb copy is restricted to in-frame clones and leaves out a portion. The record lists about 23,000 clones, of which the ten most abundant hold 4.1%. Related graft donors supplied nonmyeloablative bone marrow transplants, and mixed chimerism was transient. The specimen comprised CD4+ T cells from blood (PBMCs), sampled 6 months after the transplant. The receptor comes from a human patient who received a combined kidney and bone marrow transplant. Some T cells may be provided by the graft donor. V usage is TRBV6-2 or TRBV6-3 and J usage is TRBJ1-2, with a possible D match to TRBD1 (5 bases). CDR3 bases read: TGTGCCAGCAGCCTCACTCGACAGTATGGC. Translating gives CASSLTRQYG. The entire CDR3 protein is CASSLTRQYGYTF.